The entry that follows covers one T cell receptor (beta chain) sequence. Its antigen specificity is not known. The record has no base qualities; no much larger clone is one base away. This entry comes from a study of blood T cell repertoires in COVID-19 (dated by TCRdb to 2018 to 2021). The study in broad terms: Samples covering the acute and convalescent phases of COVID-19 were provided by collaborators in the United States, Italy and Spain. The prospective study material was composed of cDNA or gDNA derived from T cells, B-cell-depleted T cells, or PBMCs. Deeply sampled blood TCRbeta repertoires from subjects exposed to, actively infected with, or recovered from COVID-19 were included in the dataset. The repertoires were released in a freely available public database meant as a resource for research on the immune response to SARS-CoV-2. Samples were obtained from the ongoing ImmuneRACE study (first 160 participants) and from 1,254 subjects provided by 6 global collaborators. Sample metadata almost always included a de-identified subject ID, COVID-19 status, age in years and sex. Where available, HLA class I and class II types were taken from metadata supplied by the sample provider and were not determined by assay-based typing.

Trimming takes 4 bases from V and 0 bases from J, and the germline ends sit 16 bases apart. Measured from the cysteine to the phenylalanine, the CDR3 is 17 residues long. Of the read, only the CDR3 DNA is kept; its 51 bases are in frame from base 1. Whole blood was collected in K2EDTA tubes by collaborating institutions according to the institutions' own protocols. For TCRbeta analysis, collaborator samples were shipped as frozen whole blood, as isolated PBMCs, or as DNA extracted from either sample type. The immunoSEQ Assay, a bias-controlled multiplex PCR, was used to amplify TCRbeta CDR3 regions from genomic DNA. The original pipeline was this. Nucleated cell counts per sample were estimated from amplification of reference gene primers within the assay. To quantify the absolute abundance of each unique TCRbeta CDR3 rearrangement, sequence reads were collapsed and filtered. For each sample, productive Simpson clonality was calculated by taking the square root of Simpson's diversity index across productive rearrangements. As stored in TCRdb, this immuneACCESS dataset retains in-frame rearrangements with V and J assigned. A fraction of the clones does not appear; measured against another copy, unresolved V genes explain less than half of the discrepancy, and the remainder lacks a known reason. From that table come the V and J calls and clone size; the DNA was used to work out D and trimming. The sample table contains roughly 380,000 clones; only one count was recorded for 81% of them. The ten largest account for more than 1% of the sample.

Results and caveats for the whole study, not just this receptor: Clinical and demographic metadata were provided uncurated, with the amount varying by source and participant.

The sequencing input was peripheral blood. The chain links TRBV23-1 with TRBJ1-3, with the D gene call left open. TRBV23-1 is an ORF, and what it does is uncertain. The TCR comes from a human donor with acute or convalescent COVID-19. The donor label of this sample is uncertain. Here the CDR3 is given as CASSRQKPDCSGNTIYF. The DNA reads TGCGCCAGCAGTCGGCAAAAGCCGGACTGCTCTGGAAACACCATATATTTT.